Listed here are 24 T cell receptor beta chains from one sample, sequenced in a study of blood T cell repertoires in COVID-19. Produced via immunoSEQ multiplex PCR; TCRdb's table is partial and in-frame only. Of 25,000 to 35,000 clones listed, 91% are singletons. Sequencing was done on a sample of peripheral blood. Receptor source: a human donor with active COVID-19. The donor label of this sample is uncertain.

This clone was seen once. For the CDR3, the DNA is TGCGCCAGCAGCCACCGGACTAGCGGGGCCTACGAGCAGTACTTC. Translated: CASSHRTSGAYEQYF. The chain links TRBV4-3 to TRBJ2-7, with TRBD2 identical over 12 bases. Germline V gene lookup returns CDR1 LGHNA and CDR2 YSLEER. The CDR3 has 15 residues. V dropped 3 bases and J dropped 2; count of bases not matched to a gene: 2.

The V call is TRBV7-2, the J call TRBJ2-5; 9 bases agree with TRBD2. The CDR3 is 17 residues long. Germline V gene sequence: CDR1 SGHTA, CDR2 FQGNSA. J lost 1 base, V lost 5 bases, and 11 bases had no gene match. The CDR3 bases are TGTGCCAGCAGCCCCTATAGGCGGGGGGGCCGCCAAGAGACCCAGTACTTC. Residues: CASSPYRRGGRQETQYF. The full variable domain, rest sourced from reference TRBV7-2 and TRBJ2-5, is GAGVSQSPSNKVTEKGKDVELRCDPISGHTALYWYRQSLGQGLEFLIYFQGNSAPDKSGLPSDRFSAERTGGSVSTLTIQRTQQEDSAVYLCASSPYRRGGRQETQYFGPGTRLLVL.

V is TRBV11-1 and J is TRBJ2-7; a possible D gene is TRBD1 (6 bases). CDR3 length: 15 amino acids. Germline CDR1 SGHAT, CDR2 FQDESV (reference sequence). The ends were cut back, 1 base at V and 0 bases at J, with 10 bases in the middle. The CDR3 DNA is TGTGCCAGCAGCTTAGTGAGGGGGAGCTCCTACGAGCAGTACTTC. Protein product: CASSLVRGSSYEQYF.

This chain connects TRBV7-2 to TRBJ2-7; TRBD2 agrees at 7 bases. V dropped 7 bases and J dropped 1; count of bases not matched to a gene: 19. Germline V gene lookup returns CDR1 SGHTA and CDR2 FQGNSA. The CDR3 runs to 18 residues. The CDR3 sequence is CASNGLRLAPFKSYEQYF. The CDR3 DNA reads as TGTGCCAGCAACGGCTTACGACTAGCCCCTTTTAAGTCCTACGAGCAGTACTTC. Complete variable domain (other parts from reference TRBV7-2 and TRBJ2-7): GAGVSQSPSNKVTEKGKDVELRCDPISGHTALYWYRQSLGQGLEFLIYFQGNSAPDKSGLPSDRFSAERTGGSVSTLTIQRTQQEDSAVYLCASNGLRLAPFKSYEQYFGPGTRLTVT.

The CDR3 here is CASSLGDNTDTQYF. The CDR3 DNA sequence: TGTGCCAGCAGCTTAGGAGACAACACAGATACGCAGTATTTT. J is TRBJ2-3 and V is TRBV11-2; D is ambiguous. V was pared by 1 base and J by 2 bases, with 7 bases between. Germline V gene data show CDR1 as SGHAT and CDR2 as FQNNGV. This CDR3 has 14 amino acids.

This sequence joins TRBV3-1 (or the pseudogene TRBV3-2) and TRBJ2-1, with D possibly being TRBD2 (6 bases). Looked up from germline, CDR1 is LGHDT and CDR2 is YNNKEL (reference sequence). CDR3 length: 14 amino acids. V was shortened by 7 bases and J by 5 bases, with 15 bases between the two germline ends. CDR3 nucleotides: TGTGCCAGCAAGCGGGCGGCCGGAGACAATGAGCAGTTCTTC. Residues: CASKRAAGDNEQFF.

The J gene is TRBJ2-3, the V gene TRBV5-1, with 9 bases that match TRBD2. The CDR3 covers 15 residues. J was trimmed by 0 bases and V by 8 bases; bases with no gene match: 7. CDR1 is SGHRS and CDR2 is YFSETQ in the germline V gene. Written as DNA, the CDR3 is TGCGCCAGTAACCCAAGCGGGGGGAGCACAGATACGCAGTATTTT. Translated, it gives CASNPSGGSTDTQYF.

This clone was seen only once. The chain couples TRBV10-2 to TRBJ2-1; 7 nucleotides align to TRBD1. Germline values: CDR1 WSHSY, CDR2 SAAADI. CDR3 length: 13 residues. The J segment lost 3 bases and the V segment lost 6 bases, leaving 2 bases of the junction unmatched. The CDR3 region has the DNA TGCGCCAGCAGCCGGGACAGCTACAATGAGCAGTTCTTC. Protein product: CASSRDSYNEQFF.

The chain has TRBV7-8 and TRBJ2-3, with no clear D. Germline assignment: CDR1 SGHVS and CDR2 FQNEAQ. The V gene lost 2 bases and the J gene lost 2 bases, with 2 bases spanning the gap. The CDR3 runs to 12 residues. In nucleotides, the CDR3 is TGTGCCAGCAGCTTATACACAGATACGCAGTATTTT. The encoded protein is CASSLYTDTQYF.

The J gene is TRBJ1-1, the V gene TRBV14; D not certain. V was clipped by 0 bases and J by 0 bases, with 11 bases between them. Germline assignment: CDR1 SGHDN and CDR2 FVKESK. There are 16 residues in the CDR3. The CDR3 nucleotides read TGTGCCAGCAGCCAAGATTGGAGGAAATTGAACACTGAAGCTTTCTTT. Amino acid sequence: CASSQDWRKLNTEAFF.

The gene calls are TRBV5-1 and TRBJ2-3, with a tentative D call TRBD2 (6 bases). Germline V lookup: CDR1 SGHRS, CDR2 YFSETQ. The ends were cut back, 3 bases at V and 0 bases at J, with 11 bases in the middle. The CDR3 extends over 15 amino acids. Here the CDR3 DNA reads TGCGCCAGCAGCTCACTCGGGACTAGCACAGATACGCAGTATTTT. Its protein product is CASSSLGTSTDTQYF. Full variable domain (remainder filled in from reference TRBV5-1 and TRBJ2-3): KAGVTQTPRYLIKTRGQQVTLSCSPISGHRSVSWYQQTPGQGLQFLFEYFSETQRNKGNFPGRFSGRQFSNSRSEMNVSTLELGDSALYLCASSSLGTSTDTQYFGPGTRLTVL.

The J gene is TRBJ2-7, the V gene TRBV28, with TRBD2 as a possible D gene (6 bases). Germline CDR1 MDHEN, CDR2 SYDVKM. With 3 bases removed from V and 7 bases from J, the gap between germline ends came to 19 bases. The CDR3 is 15 residues long. The CDR3 region has the DNA TGTGCCAGCAGTTTTCTTCAGGGAGGTTTGGGAGAGCAGTACTTC. Residues: CASSFLQGGLGEQYF. Complete variable domain (other parts from reference TRBV28 and TRBJ2-7): DVKVTQSSRYLVKRTGEKVFLECVQDMDHENMFWYRQDPGLGLRLIYFSYDVKMKEKGDIPEGYSVSREKKERFSLILESASTNQTSMYLCASSFLQGGLGEQYFGPGTRLTVT.

This chain connects TRBV28 to TRBJ2-5, with 11 bases fitting TRBD1. The V segment lost 6 bases and the J segment 3 bases; nucleotides outside the gene matches: 6. The CDR3 has 15 residues. Germline CDR1 reads MDHEN; CDR2 reads SYDVKM. The CDR3 DNA reads TGTGCCAGCAGCCTCGGGACAGGGGGGAAAGAGACCCAGTACTTC. Amino acids: CASSLGTGGKETQYF.

The V call is TRBV19, the J call TRBJ2-1; 13 bases are a match to TRBD2. Germline CDR1 reads LNHDA; CDR2 reads SQIVND (reference sequence). V lost 4 bases and J lost 4; bases outside the gene matches: 1. The length of the CDR3 is 15 residues. This chain's CDR3 is CASSRTSGSYNEQFF. The CDR3 DNA reads TGTGCCAGTAGTAGGACTAGCGGGAGTTACAATGAGCAGTTCTTC.

This clone was observed once. The chain is built from TRBV30 and TRBJ2-3; no clear D. Germline V CDR1 and CDR2: GTSNPN, SVGIG (reference sequence). The CDR3 is 14 amino acids. Trimming removed 3 bases from V and 0 bases from J, with 10 bases in between. The CDR3 protein is CAWSRRRSTDTQYF. The CDR3, as DNA: TGTGCCTGGAGCCGGAGACGTAGCACAGATACGCAGTATTTT.

The chain is built from TRBV3-1 (or the pseudogene TRBV3-2) and TRBJ2-5; D unclear. The CDR3 length is 12 residues. Germline CDR1 is LGHDT and CDR2 is YNNKEL (reference sequence). V was shortened by 0 bases and J by 5 bases, with 4 bases between the two germline ends. The CDR3 bases are TGTGCCAGCAGCCAAGATCGGGAGACCCAGTACTTC. Encoded protein: CASSQDRETQYF.

The rearrangement links TRBV2 to TRBJ1-6; 8 bases fit TRBD1. With 5 bases clipped from V and 5 bases from J, the junction kept 2 bases outside the gene matches. The CDR3 is 14 residues long. Germline V gene sequence: CDR1 SNHLY, CDR2 FYNNEI. CDR3 bases: TGTGCCAGCAGTTTGGGACAGGATAATTCACCCCTCCACTTT. As protein: CASSLGQDNSPLHF.

This chain connects TRBV20-1 to TRBJ2-4, with 9 bases matching TRBD1. The germline V gene has CDR1 DFQATT and CDR2 SNEGSKA (reference sequence). Losses at the gene ends were 3 bases for V and 2 bases for J; bases not matched to a gene: 5. This CDR3 contains 15 residues. CDR3 nucleotide sequence: TGCAGTGCTAGTGGCACAGGGGGCTCCAAAAACATTCAGTACTTC. Encoded protein: CSASGTGGSKNIQYF.

The V call is TRBV7-2, the J call TRBJ2-5; 10 bases map to TRBD1. The V segment lost 4 bases and the J segment 5 bases; nucleotides outside the gene matches: 4. Germline V CDR1 and CDR2: SGHTA, FQGNSA. The CDR3 has 14 amino acids. In DNA form, the CDR3 reads TGTGCCAGCAGCTCGACAGGGGGCCGGGAGACCCAGTACTTC. Protein: CASSSTGGRETQYF.

The chain employs TRBV24-1 and TRBJ1-2, with D maybe TRBD1 (5 bases). V lost 5 bases, J lost 3 bases, and 9 bases lay in between. Per the germline V gene, CDR1 is KGHDR and CDR2 is SFDVKD. This CDR3 spans 13 amino acids. The CDR3 nucleotides read TGTGCCACCAGTGGAGGGGAGGACTATGGCTACACCTTC. Protein product: CATSGGEDYGYTF.

V usage is TRBV12-5 and J usage is TRBJ1-5; D remains unclear. The germline CDR1 and CDR2 sequences are LGHNT and FRNRAP. The CDR3 has 18 amino acids. The V end was cut by 5 bases, the J end by 0 bases, with 20 bases between. CDR3 DNA sequence: TGTGCTAGTGGTCCCGGCCCGGCAGGCCCATATAGCAATCAGCCCCAGCATTTT. The encoded protein is CASGPGPAGPYSNQPQHF.

The chain joins TRBV5-4 to TRBJ2-7, with TRBD2 matching 13 bases. Germline lookup yields CDR1 SGHNT and CDR2 YYREEE (reference sequence). This CDR3 comprises 14 residues. V was clipped by 4 bases and J by 6 bases; unmatched bases: 4. CDR3 coding DNA: TGTGCCAGCAGCACTAGCGGGAGGGCCTTCGAGCAGTACTTC. Residues: CASSTSGRAFEQYF.

The chain joins TRBV9 to TRBJ2-5; TRBD2 agrees at 9 bases. The ends lost 4 bases at V and 4 bases at J; junction bases unmatched: 14. Germline loops: CDR1 SGDLS, CDR2 YYNGEE. The CDR3 is 17 amino acids. In DNA form, the CDR3 reads TGTGCCAGCAGCCAAGGTGGCGGGAGGGGAATCTCAGAGACCCAGTACTTC. Translation gives CASSQGGGRGISETQYF.

The chain links TRBV28 to TRBJ1-1, with D unclear. The V gene lost 3 bases and the J gene lost 1 base, with 9 bases spanning the gap. Germline CDR1 reads MDHEN; CDR2 reads SYDVKM. The CDR3 spans 14 residues. The CDR3 is CASSFRDPNTEAFF. CDR3 nucleotides: TGTGCCAGCAGTTTCCGGGATCCGAACACTGAAGCTTTCTTT.